The rows below give T cell receptor beta chains drawn from one sample of a study of a mutant IDH1 vaccine in newly diagnosed glioma. Their recognized antigens are unknown. The method was immunoSEQ multiplex PCR; TCRdb's version includes in-frame clones alone and lacks a portion of them. The sample lists 70,000 to 90,000 clones, 90% to 95% occurring once. The material was PBMCs, obtained from a glioma patient whose treatment included an IDH1 peptide vaccine. These receptors were taken from a woman aged 50 to 60 with glioma. The CDR3 runs from the conserved cysteine through the conserved F or W.

cdr3_length | j_call | v_call | cdr3_aa
12 | TRBJ2-2 | TRBV11-2 | CASSRAFGELFF
16 | TRBJ1-2 | TRBV5-1 | CASSLEGQGSNYGYTF
12 | TRBJ2-4 | TRBV7-9 | CASSLQGYIQYF
14 | TRBJ2-3 | TRBV4-1 | CASSQVRGTDTQYF
12 | TRBJ2-7 | TRBV29-1 | CSVRGSSYEQYF
13 | TRBJ2-7 | TRBV5-1 | CASSSRGSYEQYF
13 | TRBJ1-1 | TRBV18 | CASSPGRETEAFF
13 | TRBJ2-7 | TRBV5-6 | CASSLSGGHEQYF
12 | TRBJ2-5 | TRBV10-3 | CATRQGQETQYF
14 | TRBJ2-2 | TRBV29-1 | CSVTPGLATGELFF
14 | TRBJ1-2 | TRBV15 | CATSRRTSAGGYTF
15 | TRBJ1-5 | TRBV7-2 | CASSQGQGAVQPQHF
15 | TRBJ1-3 | TRBV27 | CASRPEGGTANTIYF
14 | TRBJ1-1 | TRBV4-2 | CASSYPGSGSEAFF